This T cell receptor (beta chain) was identified in a study of identical twins. Template switching created a universal primer site, and the cDNA included unique molecular identifiers. TCRdb re-called the 5' RACE reads with MiXCR, one entry per CDR3 protein. The sample has about 260,000 distinct CDR3 sequences; roughly 7% are singletons. Many counts were recorded for this clonotype. These data were also filed under a second study, of yellow fever vaccine responses in identical twins.

The sample taken for sequencing was memory (CD45RO+) T cells sorted from blood. The origin of this receptor is a woman aged 18-29 years in good health.

CDR3 in amino acids: CATSKRDSLTGELFF. CDR3 coding DNA: TGTGCCACCAGCAAACGGGACTCCCTCACCGGGGAGCTGTTTTTT. V gene TRBV15 combines with J gene TRBJ2-2; possibly TRBD2 for D (6 bases). The CDR3 is made up of 15 amino acids. V was clipped by 4 bases and J by 4 bases, with 13 bases between them. Germline assignment: CDR1 LNHNV and CDR2 YYDKDF (reference sequence).